The subject of this entry is one T cell receptor beta chain. The clone's antigen remains unknown. No base-level quality is on record; no much larger clone is a single base apart. Trimming leaves V shorter by 0 bases and J shorter by 7 bases, with the junction holding 12 bases beyond the gene matches. CDR1 and CDR2 are read off the germline V gene as SGDLS and YYNGEE. There are 16 amino acids in the CDR3, from cysteine to phenylalanine inclusive. Only CDR3 DNA remains: 48 bases, in frame from the first base. This entry is derived from a study of cytomegalovirus exposure and HLA in healthy donors (dated by TCRdb to the late 2010s). For context, the study as a whole: In an earlier analysis of under 600 of the donors, under 300 Gb of sequence data and 90 million to 120 million unique TCR beta sequences from 150 million to 200 million T cells were reported. Among the roughly 370 genotyped donors, approximately 82% belonged to the genetic ancestry cluster associated with self-reported Caucasian donors. HLA typing covered class I and class II loci at four-digit resolution. In the later analysis, no new phenotypic data were used to find candidate immune exposures; instead, reliance was placed on TCR beta sequences and their occurrence across donors. Among about 400 genotyped donors of the cohort, an average of around 250,000 unique TCR beta nucleotide sequences was sequenced per donor, of which approximately 19% were non-productive. The T cell repertoires of roughly 660 subjects were profiled by immunosequencing and related to cytomegalovirus serostatus. Roughly five DR-DQ haplotypes were handled as single units for association and clustering, since linkage in the cohort was strong. A later genetic analysis took genome-wide SNP genotypes for about 60% of the roughly 670 donors and used that subset as a discovery cohort. An earlier analysis of a few hundred of the donors applied high-throughput TCR beta sequencing to assess whether each TCR beta V gene segment acted as functional or pseudogenic. Donor age, sex, ethnicity and CMV serostatus were compiled together with the repertoire data. The study combined high-throughput TCR immunosequencing, statistical association of individual TCRs with disease status, and machine learning to predict cytomegalovirus infection status. A later analysis re-examined previously published TCR beta repertoires from hundreds of donors and added high-resolution HLA genotyping to investigate patterns of TCR occurrence. Along with the approximately 700-subject first cohort, a separate validation cohort of some 130 different subjects was used. An early release covering some 640 HLA-typed donors comprised 250 to 350 gigabases of sequencing data and around 85 million unique TCR sequences. The number of typed donors differed by locus: 629-630 for A, B, C, DRB1 and DQB1; 500 to 550 for DQA1; approximately 600 for DPA1; and about 470 for DPB1. Every repertoire in the discovery cohort had been generated on one and the same sequencing platform. The study aimed to test whether cataloging public T cell receptors could reveal signatures of past pathogen exposure.

What the authors observed across the whole study: Immune exposure information for the cohort was limited to CMV serostatus. A later analysis found that HLA-associated TCR beta chains were more clonally expanded and had lower generation probabilities than equally common non-associated chains. The classifier was reported to diagnose cytomegalovirus status with high specificity and sensitivity in both the original and validation cohorts. Strong co-occurrence of HLA alleles, especially DR and DQ, made assigning TCR associations to individual alleles difficult. Linkage disequilibrium might explain the correlated functional status among segregating V segments, but an unknown experimental factor could not be excluded. A group of highly shared sequence variants was considered likely to be a technical artifact of the sequencing pipeline. In a later analysis, most CMV-associated TCR beta chains were found to appear HLA-restricted, with HLA associations seemingly driven largely by CMV exposure. A further reported finding was that TCR beta sequences accurately predicted the HLA-A and HLA-B alleles for most subjects in the first cohort. Because HLA typing was unavailable for some donors at each locus, only the typed subset was used in association tests. This cohort had only TCR beta chains sequenced, and the lack of alpha or paired-chain data limited which features could be detected. Across donors, most TCR sequences were observed very rarely, whereas some public TCRs were present in many individuals. The 87-base-pair reads could not distinguish some IMGT-functional V segments, including TRBV6-2 and TRBV6-3, so those segments were excluded. The study listed 150 to 200 TCR beta chains as associated with cytomegalovirus. An earlier analysis of approximately 590 of the donors showed that most TCR beta V segments appeared in productive rearrangements either about 87% or about 30% of the time, which broadly matched IMGT annotations. Three of the identified cytomegalovirus-associated TCR beta chains were confirmed in vitro to be specific for cytomegalovirus antigens. A later analysis found that TCR association rates varied across HLA loci, with DRB1 alleles showing the most associated TCRs and HLA-C alleles the fewest. At a false discovery rate of 0.05, a later analysis linked under 20,000 TCR beta sequences to specific HLA alleles. A later genetic analysis associated a missense DCLRE1C variant with V-gene and J-gene trimming of TCR beta chains, and an independent cohort replicated the association. Presence/absence analyses assumed roughly uniform sequencing depth across donors, an assumption that may not hold. According to the authors, the approach could potentially be generalized to other disease states and immunological phenotypes. According to a later genetic analysis, donors in an Asian-associated ancestry cluster had fewer N-insertions in productive TCRs than the approximately 710-donor mean. Because counts were too low, more than 15 rarely observed V segments, including chromosome 9 orphons, were excluded from the earlier analysis of around 640 of the donors. Several of the top co-occurrence clusters appeared to be linked to parvovirus B19, influenza, CMV and Epstein-Barr virus, according to a later analysis.

The cohort consisted of approximately 670 healthy bone marrow donors. At the time of sampling, every cohort member was nominally healthy, though immune exposures that went unrecorded were likely present. The donor tested CMV seropositive, placing the donor among the 289 seropositive members of the cohort. A peripheral blood sample was provided by each donor, and peripheral blood mononuclear cells were used for TCR beta sequencing. Genomic DNA was extracted from the blood cell samples with the Qiagen DNeasy Blood Extraction Kit. The library was obtained by the immunoSEQ multiplex PCR assay. For the multiplex PCR, a mixture combining 60 forward primers for TCR Vbeta segments and 13 reverse primers for TCR Jbeta segments was used. A multiplex PCR assay on genomic DNA amplified the CDR3 region of rearranged TCR beta genes. The Illumina HiSeq System was used to sequence the amplified TCR beta libraries as 87-base-pair reads. The authors processed their data as follows. A later analysis counted approximately 76 million unique TCR beta chains across the 650 to 700 repertoires, and roughly 11 million of these chains were shared by at least two donors. A nearest-neighbor algorithm error-corrected the raw reads and collapsed the reads into unique sequences, merging closely related sequences to remove PCR and sequencing errors. To assign V, D and J gene segments, CDR3 sequences were aligned to IMGT reference sequences. For a sequence to be retained, a match of at least six nucleotides to both a V gene segment and a J gene segment was required. A rearrangement counted as productive if the CDR3 had no stop codons and remained in frame with V and J, and every other rearrangement counted as non-productive. Following IMGT convention, CDR3 was defined as the stretch from the second conserved V-encoded cysteine up to the conserved J-encoded phenylalanine. Sequences without an unambiguous match to a single V gene segment were excluded from the earlier analysis of over 500 of the donors. An earlier analysis of around 600 of the donors classified V segments as functional when productive rearrangements were above 56.7% and as segregating when the standard deviation between donors was above 5%. To diagnose cytomegalovirus status from the catalog of TCR beta chain sequences, a statistical classification framework was built. A later analysis assigned V and J genes by comparing TCR nucleotide sequences with IMGT/GENE-DB human TR gene sequences. Using the TCRdist pipeline, a later analysis assigned CDR3 sequences along with most-parsimonious VDJ recombination scenarios. In a later analysis, each TCR beta chain was defined by its CDR3 amino acid sequence together with its V-gene family, and reads lacking a unique V-gene family were excluded. As a way to deal with suspected cross-contamination and a sequencing artifact, a later analysis dropped 592 nucleotide sequences that were highly shared and had low generation probability. In a later analysis, a clonal expansion index was calculated for each public chain from normalized within-repertoire ranks of inferred template counts. A later analysis computed generation probabilities with a VDJ recombination model fitted to out-of-frame rearrangements, and checked the results against IGoR. In a later analysis, TCR-TCR, TCR-HLA and TCR-CMV co-occurrence was scored with hypergeometric tests, and a repertoire-size bias correction was applied to TCR pairs. A later analysis estimated false discovery rates by permuting HLA or CMV assignments 20 times. In a later analysis, co-occurring TCRs were grouped using DBSCAN, and TCRdist sequence similarity was added for clustering within HLA-allele-positive subsets. Repertoires with fewer than 30,000 or more than 120,000 public chains, plus five repertoires with anomalous nucleotide sharing, were excluded from co-occurrence clustering. Here the immuneACCESS table is served through TCRdb, limited to in-frame sequences with V and J called. Missing clones are a known gap in these copies; in checked studies unresolved V genes cover under half, and the rest lacks a known reason. V and J calls and clone size are as listed in that table; D and trimming were resolved from the DNA. Within this sample are about 86,000 clones, with around 74% of them counted one time only. The top ten clonotypes cover over 5% of the sample.

Sequenced input: PBMCs. This receptor chain uses TRBV9 and TRBJ2-7, with TRBD2 matching 8 junction bases. This TCR was sampled from a woman in her fifties or sixties in good health and CMV-seropositive. CDR3 region: CASSVGDTGGPWEQYF. Read as DNA, the sequence is TGTGCCAGCAGCGTAGGCGACACGGGAGGGCCATGGGAGCAGTACTTC.